This paragraph covers one T cell receptor beta chain sequence. As yet, its antigen is unknown. The data were obtained in a study of shared clonotypes between healthy human individuals. Study results and caveats: Sequencing depth was expected to affect clonotype sharing among donors. Clonotypes that were shared across a few donors made up about 4.5% of naive CD4 clonotypes. Sample collection involved blood only; tissue repertoires are likely different.

Genomic DNA belonging to each subset was distributed in equal measure over several immunoSEQ plates. Using immunoSEQ multiplex PCR, the repertoire was profiled, and TCRdb retains in-frame clones only, with some absent. The table lists hundreds of thousands of clones, about two thirds of them singletons. The CDR3 has 17 amino acids. Germline CDR1 SGDLS, CDR2 YYNGEE. With V trimmed by 0 bases and J by 7 bases, 12 bases remained unmatched. The chain uses TRBV9 and TRBJ2-1, with 8 bases matching TRBD2. Material for sequencing was memory CD4+ T cells sorted from blood. Stated subset: CD45RA-negative fraction. This receptor was taken from a woman aged 25 to 39 in good health. CDR3 protein: CASSVESGRPGGNEQFF. The CDR3 region has the DNA TGTGCCAGCAGCGTAGAAAGCGGGAGACCCGGCGGGAATGAGCAGTTCTTC.